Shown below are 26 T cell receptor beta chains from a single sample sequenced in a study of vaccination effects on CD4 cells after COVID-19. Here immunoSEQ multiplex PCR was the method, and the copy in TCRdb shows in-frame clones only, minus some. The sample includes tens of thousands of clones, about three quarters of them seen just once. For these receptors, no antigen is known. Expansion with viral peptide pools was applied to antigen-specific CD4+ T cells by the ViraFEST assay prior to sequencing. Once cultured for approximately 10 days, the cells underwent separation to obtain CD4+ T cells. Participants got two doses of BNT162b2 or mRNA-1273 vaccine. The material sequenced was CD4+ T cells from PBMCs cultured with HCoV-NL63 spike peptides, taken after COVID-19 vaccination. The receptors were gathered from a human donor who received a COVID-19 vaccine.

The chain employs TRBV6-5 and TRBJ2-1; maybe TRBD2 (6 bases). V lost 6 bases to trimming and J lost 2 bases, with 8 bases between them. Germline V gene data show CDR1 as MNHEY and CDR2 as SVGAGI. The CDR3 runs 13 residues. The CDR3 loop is CASRSGAYNEQFF. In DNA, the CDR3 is TGTGCCAGCAGGTCGGGGGCCTACAATGAGCAGTTCTTC.

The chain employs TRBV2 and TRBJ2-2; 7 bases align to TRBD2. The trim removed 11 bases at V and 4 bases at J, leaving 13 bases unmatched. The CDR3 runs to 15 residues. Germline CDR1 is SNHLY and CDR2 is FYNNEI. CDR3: CACTPAGVPTGELFF. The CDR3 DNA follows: TGTGCCTGCACCCCGGCGGGAGTGCCCACCGGGGAGCTGTTTTTT. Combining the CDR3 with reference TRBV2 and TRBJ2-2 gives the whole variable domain EPEVTQTPSHQVTQMGQEVILRCVPISNHLYFYWYRQILGQKVEFLVSFYNNEISEKSEIFDDQFSVERPDGSNFTLKIRSTKLEDSAMYFCACTPAGVPTGELFFGEGSRLTVL.

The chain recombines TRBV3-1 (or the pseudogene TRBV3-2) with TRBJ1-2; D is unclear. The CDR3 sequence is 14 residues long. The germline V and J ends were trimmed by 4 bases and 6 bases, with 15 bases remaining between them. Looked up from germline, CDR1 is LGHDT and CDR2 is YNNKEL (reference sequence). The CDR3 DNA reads TGTGCCAGCAGCCTCATCCGGGGTCGCGATGGCTACACCTTC. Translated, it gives CASSLIRGRDGYTF.

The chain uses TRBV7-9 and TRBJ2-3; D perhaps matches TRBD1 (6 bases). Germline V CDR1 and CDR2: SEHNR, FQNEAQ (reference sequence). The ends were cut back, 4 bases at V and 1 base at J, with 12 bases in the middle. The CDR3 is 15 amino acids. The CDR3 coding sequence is TGTGCCAGCAGCTGGACAGCTATCCGCACAGATACGCAGTATTTT. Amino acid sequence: CASSWTAIRTDTQYF.

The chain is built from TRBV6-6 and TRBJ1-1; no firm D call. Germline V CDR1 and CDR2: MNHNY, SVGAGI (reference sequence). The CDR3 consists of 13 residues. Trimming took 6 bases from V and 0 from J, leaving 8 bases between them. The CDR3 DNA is TGTGCCAGCAGCAGACAAATGAACACTGAAGCTTTCTTT. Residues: CASSRQMNTEAFF.

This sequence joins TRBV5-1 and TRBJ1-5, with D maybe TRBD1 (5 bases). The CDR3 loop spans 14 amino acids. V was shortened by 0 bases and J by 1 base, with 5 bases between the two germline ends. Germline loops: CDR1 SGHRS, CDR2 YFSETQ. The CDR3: CASSLGQSNQPQHF. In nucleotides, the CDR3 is TGCGCCAGCAGCTTGGGACAGAGCAATCAGCCCCAGCATTTT.

CDR3 in DNA: TGTGCCAGCAGTGGACAGGGGTATTCACCCCTCCACTTT. It codes for CASSGQGYSPLHF. The rearrangement joins TRBV12-3 or TRBV12-4 to TRBJ1-6, with 9 bases aligning to TRBD1. CDR3 size: 13 residues. Trimming removed 5 bases from V and 8 bases from J; junction bases left unmatched: 1.

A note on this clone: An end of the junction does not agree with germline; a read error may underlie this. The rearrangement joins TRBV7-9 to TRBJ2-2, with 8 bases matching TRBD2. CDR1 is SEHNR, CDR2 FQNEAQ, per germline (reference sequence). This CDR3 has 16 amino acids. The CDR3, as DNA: TGTGCCAGCAGCTTAAGCGGGGGCCCTGTACCCGGGGGGCTGTTTTTT. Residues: CASSLSGGPVPGGLFF.

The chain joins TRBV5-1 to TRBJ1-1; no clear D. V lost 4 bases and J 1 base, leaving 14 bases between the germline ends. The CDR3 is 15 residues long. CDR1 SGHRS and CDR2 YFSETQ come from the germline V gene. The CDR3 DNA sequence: TGCGCCAGCAGCAACGGACGGATTCAGAACACTGAAGCTTTCTTT. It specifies CASSNGRIQNTEAFF.

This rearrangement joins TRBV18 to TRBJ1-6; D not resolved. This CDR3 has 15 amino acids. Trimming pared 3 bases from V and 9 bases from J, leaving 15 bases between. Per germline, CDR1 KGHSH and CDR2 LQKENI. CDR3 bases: TGTGCCAGCTCACCCCCCTTGACGGGCGCTTCACCCCTCCACTTT. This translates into CASSPPLTGASPLHF.

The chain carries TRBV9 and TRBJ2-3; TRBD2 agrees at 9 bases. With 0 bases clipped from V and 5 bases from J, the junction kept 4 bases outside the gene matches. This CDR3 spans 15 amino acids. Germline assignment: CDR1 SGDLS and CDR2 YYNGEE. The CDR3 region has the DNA TGTGCCAGCAGCGTAGAAGCGGGGGGTAGAGATACGCAGTATTTT. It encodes CASSVEAGGRDTQYF.

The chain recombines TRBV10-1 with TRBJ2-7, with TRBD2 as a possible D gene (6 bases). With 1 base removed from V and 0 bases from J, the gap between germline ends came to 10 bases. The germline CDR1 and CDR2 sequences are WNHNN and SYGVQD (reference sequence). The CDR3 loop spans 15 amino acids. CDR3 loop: CASSEFGGSSYEQYF. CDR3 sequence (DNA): TGCGCCAGCAGTGAGTTCGGGGGTTCCTCCTACGAGCAGTACTTC.

The CDR3 DNA is TGTGCCAGCAGTGAATATCGGGGGGAGACCCAGTACTTC. Residues: CASSEYRGETQYF. This chain connects TRBV2 to TRBJ2-5; D possibly corresponds to TRBD2 (6 bases). Trimming left V 2 bases short and J 5 bases short, with 9 bases between. The CDR3 is 13 residues long. Germline V gene sequence: CDR1 SNHLY, CDR2 FYNNEI.

CDR3 loop: CASSPFYNSPLHF. The CDR3 DNA is TGTGCCAGCAGCCCTTTCTATAATTCACCCCTCCACTTT. The chain links TRBV12-3 or TRBV12-4 to TRBJ1-6, with D unclear. The CDR3 consists of 13 residues. Trimming shortened V by 6 bases and J by 3 bases, and 6 bases separated the two germline ends.

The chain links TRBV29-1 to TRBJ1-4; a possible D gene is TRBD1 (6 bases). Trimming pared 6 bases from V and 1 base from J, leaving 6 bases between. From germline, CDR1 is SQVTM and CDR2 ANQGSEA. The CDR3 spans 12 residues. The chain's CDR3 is CSVGQTNEKLFF. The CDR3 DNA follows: TGCAGCGTGGGACAAACTAATGAAAAACTGTTTTTT.

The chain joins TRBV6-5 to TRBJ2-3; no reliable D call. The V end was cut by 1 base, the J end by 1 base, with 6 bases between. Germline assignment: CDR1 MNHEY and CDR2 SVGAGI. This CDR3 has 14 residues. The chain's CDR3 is CASSYYRGTDTQYF. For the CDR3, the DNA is TGTGCCAGCAGTTACTATCGGGGCACAGATACGCAGTATTTT.

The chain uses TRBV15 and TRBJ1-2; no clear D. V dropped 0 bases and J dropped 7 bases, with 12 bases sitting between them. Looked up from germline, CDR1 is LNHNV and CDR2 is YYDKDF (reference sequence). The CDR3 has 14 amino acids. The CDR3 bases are TGTGCCACCAGCAGAGATCGAGGCTTGGGTGGCTACACCTTC. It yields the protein CATSRDRGLGGYTF. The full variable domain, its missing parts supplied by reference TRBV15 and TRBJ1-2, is DAMVIQNPRYQVTQFGKPVTLSCSQTLNHNVMYWYQQKSSQAPKLLFHYYDKDFNNEADTPDNFQSRRPNTSFCFLDIRSPGLGDTAMYLCATSRDRGLGGYTFGSGTRLTVV.

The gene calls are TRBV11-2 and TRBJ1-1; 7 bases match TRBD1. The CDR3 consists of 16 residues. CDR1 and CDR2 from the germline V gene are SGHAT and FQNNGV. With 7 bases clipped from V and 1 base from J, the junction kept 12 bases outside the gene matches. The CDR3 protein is CASNELQGRGNTEAFF. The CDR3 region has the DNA TGTGCCAGCAACGAATTACAGGGGAGGGGGAACACTGAAGCTTTCTTT. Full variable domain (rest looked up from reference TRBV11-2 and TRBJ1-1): EAGVAQSPRYKIIEKRQSVAFWCNPISGHATLYWYQQILGQGPKLLIQFQNNGVVDDSQLPKDRFSAERLKGVDSTLKIQPAKLEDSAVYLCASNELQGRGNTEAFFGQGTRLTVV.

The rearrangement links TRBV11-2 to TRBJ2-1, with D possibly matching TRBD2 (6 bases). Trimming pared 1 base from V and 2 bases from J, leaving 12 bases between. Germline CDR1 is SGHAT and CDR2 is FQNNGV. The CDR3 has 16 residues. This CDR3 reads CASSLADAGTYNEQFF. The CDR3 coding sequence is TGTGCCAGCAGCTTAGCTGACGCGGGGACCTACAATGAGCAGTTCTTC.

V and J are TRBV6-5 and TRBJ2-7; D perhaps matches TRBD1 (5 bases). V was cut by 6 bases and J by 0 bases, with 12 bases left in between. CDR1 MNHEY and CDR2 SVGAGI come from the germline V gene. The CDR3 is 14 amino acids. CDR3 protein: CASSIGDSSYEQYF. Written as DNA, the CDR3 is TGTGCCAGCAGCATCGGCGACAGCTCCTACGAGCAGTACTTC.

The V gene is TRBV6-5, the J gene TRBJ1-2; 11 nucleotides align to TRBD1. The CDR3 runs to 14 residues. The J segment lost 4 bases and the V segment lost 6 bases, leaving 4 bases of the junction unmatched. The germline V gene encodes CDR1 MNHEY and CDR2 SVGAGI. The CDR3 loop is CASSPDRGPYGYTF. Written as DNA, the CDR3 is TGTGCCAGCAGCCCGGACAGGGGGCCCTATGGCTACACCTTC.

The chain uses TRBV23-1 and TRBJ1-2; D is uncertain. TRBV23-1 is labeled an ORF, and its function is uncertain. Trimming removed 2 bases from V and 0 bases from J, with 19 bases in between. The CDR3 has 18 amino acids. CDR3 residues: CASSQIRRADRANYGYTF. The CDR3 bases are TGCGCCAGCAGTCAAATCCGTAGGGCGGACCGTGCTAACTATGGCTACACCTTC.

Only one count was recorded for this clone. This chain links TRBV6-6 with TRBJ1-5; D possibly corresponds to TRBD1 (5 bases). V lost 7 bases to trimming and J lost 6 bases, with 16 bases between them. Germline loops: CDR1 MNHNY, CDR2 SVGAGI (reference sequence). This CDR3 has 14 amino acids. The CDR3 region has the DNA TGTGCCAGCACACCGGGGGGGGAGAGTCAGCCCCAGCATTTT. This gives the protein CASTPGGESQPQHF.

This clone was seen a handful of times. The CDR3 loop is CASSRDRMVYGYTF. For the CDR3, the DNA is TGTGCCAGCTCAAGGGACAGAATGGTCTATGGCTACACCTTC. This rearrangement joins TRBV18 to TRBJ1-2, with 7 bases matching TRBD1. In germline, CDR1 is KGHSH, CDR2 LQKENI. J lost 4 bases, V lost 5 bases, and 7 bases had no gene match. CDR3 length: 14 amino acids. The entire variable domain, with the rest obtained from reference TRBV18 and TRBJ1-2, is as follows: NAGVMQNPRHLVRRRGQEARLRCSPMKGHSHVYWYRQLPEEGLKFMVYLQKENIIDESGMPKERFSAEFPKEGPSILRIQQVVRGDSAAYFCASSRDRMVYGYTFGSGTRLTVV.

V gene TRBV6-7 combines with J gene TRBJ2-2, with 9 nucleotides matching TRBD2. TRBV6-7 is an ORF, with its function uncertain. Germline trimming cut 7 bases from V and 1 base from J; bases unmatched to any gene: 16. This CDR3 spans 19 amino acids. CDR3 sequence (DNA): TGTGCCAGCACCCAAAAAGGTCCGGTAGCGGGGGAGAACACCGGGGAGCTGTTTTTT. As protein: CASTQKGPVAGENTGELFF.

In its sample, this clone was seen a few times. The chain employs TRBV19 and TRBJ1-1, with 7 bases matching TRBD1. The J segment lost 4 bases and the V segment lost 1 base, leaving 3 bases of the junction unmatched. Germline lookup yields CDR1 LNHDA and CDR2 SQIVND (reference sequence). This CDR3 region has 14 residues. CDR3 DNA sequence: TGTGCCAGTAGTATAGTAGGGGGCGGCACTGAAGCTTTCTTT. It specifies CASSIVGGGTEAFF.